A single sample is the source of the 15 T cell receptor beta chains below, sequenced in a study of human T cells and chemical hapten exposure. TCRdb processed the RACE reads anew with MiXCR; each CDR3 protein has one entry. The sample shows about 26,000 distinct CDR3 sequences, roughly 10% of them seen only once. Time point specified: patch test 2, 6 weeks after DPC sensitization. This sample's treatment: therapeutic diphenylcyclopropenone sensitization with weekly scalp DPC. The source material was whole blood, sampled in connection with sensitization to the hapten diphenylcyclopropenone (DPC). The receptors originated from a man aged 25 to 40 with alopecia areata. Some clones in this sample may be carry-over from other donors' samples.

The gene calls are TRBV6-4 and TRBJ2-3; 8 bases agree with TRBD1. CDR1 is MRHNA, CDR2 SNTAGT, per germline. The CDR3 consists of 14 residues. J was trimmed by 3 bases and V by 8 bases; bases with no gene match: 7. In DNA, the CDR3 is TGTGCCAGCTCACCCGGGACAGGAACAGATACGCAGTATTTT. This gives the protein CASSPGTGTDTQYF.

This chain joins TRBV30 and TRBJ1-1; 8 bases are shared with TRBD1. The J segment lost 0 bases and the V segment lost 3 bases, leaving 3 bases of the junction unmatched. Germline V CDR1 and CDR2: GTSNPN, SVGIG (reference sequence). The CDR3 extends over 14 amino acids. CDR3 loop: CAWSGQGMNTEAFF. CDR3 coding DNA: TGTGCCTGGAGCGGACAGGGAATGAACACTGAAGCTTTCTTT.

This clonotype was counted ten times or more. This chain joins TRBV15 and TRBJ2-2; D remains ambiguous. The germline V gene has CDR1 LNHNV and CDR2 YYDKDF (reference sequence). CDR3 length equals 15 residues. V lost 1 base to trimming and J lost 0 bases, with 6 bases between them. For the CDR3, the DNA is TGTGCCACCAGCAGAGGGGCGGCGAACACCGGGGAGCTGTTTTTT. Translated: CATSRGAANTGELFF.

V gene TRBV20-1 combines with J gene TRBJ2-3; D gene uncertain. Trimming took off 0 bases at V and 0 bases at J, with 4 bases between the two ends. CDR1 and CDR2 from the germline V gene are DFQATT and SNEGSKA (reference sequence). The CDR3 runs to 13 residues. The CDR3 region has the DNA TGCAGTGCTAGAGACGGAAGCACAGATACGCAGTATTTT. Protein product: CSARDGSTDTQYF.

This clonotype showed up many times. The V and J genes are TRBV3-1 and TRBJ1-2, with D unclear. V lost 4 bases and J lost 3, with 3 bases in between. The CDR3 sequence is 11 residues long. Germline V lookup: CDR1 LGHDT, CDR2 YNNKEL (reference sequence). In DNA form, the CDR3 reads TGTGCCAGCAGCCGGGACTATGGCTACACCTTC. Protein: CASSRDYGYTF. The full variable domain, in which reference TRBV3-1 and TRBJ1-2 provide the parts outside the CDR3, is DTAVSQTPKYLVTQMGNDKSIKCEQNLGHDTMYWYKQDSKKFLKIMFSYNNKELIINETVPNRFSPKSPDKAHLNLHINSLELGDSAVYFCASSRDYGYTFGSGTRLTVV.

A few counts support this clonotype. The DNA for the CDR3 is TGCAGCGTTGGGGCAGGGTATGGCAACGTCCTGACTTTC. It codes for CSVGAGYGNVLTF. V and J are TRBV29-1 and TRBJ2-6; tentatively, D is TRBD1 (5 bases). The CDR3 totals 13 residues. The germline V gene has CDR1 SQVTM and CDR2 ANQGSEA. The germline V and J ends were trimmed by 4 bases and 9 bases, with 13 bases remaining between them.

This clonotype occurred many times. V usage is TRBV10-3 and J usage is TRBJ1-5; TRBD1 matches 8 bases. From germline, CDR1 is ENHRY and CDR2 SYGVKD. CDR3 length: 14 amino acids. After removal of 2 bases from V and 6 bases from J, the junction contained 3 bases not matched to a gene. CDR3 in DNA: TGTGCCATCAGTGAGGACAGGGGTAGTCAGCCCCAGCATTTT. Translated: CAISEDRGSQPQHF.

This clonotype was observed a few times. This rearrangement joins TRBV7-8 to TRBJ1-4; D is ambiguous. CDR3 size: 13 residues. Germline-derived CDR1 and CDR2 are SGHVS and FQNEAQ. Between the trimmed V and J ends, which lost 1 base and 4 bases, there was a span of 4 bases. The CDR3 nucleotides read TGTGCCAGCAGCTTAGACCATAATGAAAAACTGTTTTTT. This translates into CASSLDHNEKLFF.

By frequency in the sample, this clonotype is medium-sized. The CDR3 region is CASSSSGGRTDTQYF. CDR3 sequence (DNA): TGTGCCAGCAGTTCTAGCGGGGGAAGGACAGATACGCAGTATTTT. The chain joins TRBV7-3 to TRBJ2-3; 10 positions agree with TRBD2. CDR1 SGHTA and CDR2 FQGTGA come from the germline V gene. V was pared by 6 bases and J by 3 bases, with 6 bases of the junction left unmatched. The CDR3 has 15 residues. The variable domain in full, completed from reference TRBV7-3 and TRBJ2-3, reads GAGVSQTPSNKVTEKGKYVELRCDPISGHTALYWYRQSLGQGPEFLIYFQGTGAADDSGLPNDRFFAVRPEGSVSTLKIQRTERGDSAVYLCASSSSGGRTDTQYFGPGTRLTVL.

V usage is TRBV29-1 and J usage is TRBJ2-4; 7 bases map to TRBD2. The germline CDR1 and CDR2 sequences are SQVTM and ANQGSEA. The length of the CDR3 is 14 residues. The trim removed 1 base at V and 7 bases at J, leaving 7 bases unmatched. The CDR3 DNA reads TGCAGCGTTGAAGCGGGGGGAGCGGGGAACATTCAGTACTTC. Its protein is CSVEAGGAGNIQYF.

This clonotype was detected ten times or more. CDR3 amino acids: CSVERRDNEQFF. The CDR3 DNA sequence: TGCAGCGTTGAACGCCGAGACAATGAGCAGTTCTTC. The V gene is TRBV29-1, the J gene TRBJ2-1; D is ambiguous. CDR3 length: 12 residues. The V gene's germline CDR1 is SQVTM and CDR2 ANQGSEA. Trimming removed 2 bases from V and 5 bases from J, with 7 bases in between.

This clonotype was seen a handful of times. CDR3 bases: TGTGCCAGCAGCGTGACAAACCTTCGCACAGATACGCAGTATTTT. It encodes CASSVTNLRTDTQYF. The J gene is TRBJ2-3, the V gene TRBV9; D gene uncertain. The germline V gene has CDR1 SGDLS and CDR2 YYNGEE. The V gene lost 2 bases and the J gene lost 1 base, with 11 bases spanning the gap. This CDR3 spans 15 amino acids.

The table lists this clonotype with many counts. The chain couples TRBV11-2 to TRBJ2-2; 7 positions agree with TRBD1. This CDR3 is built from 17 residues. Per germline, CDR1 SGHAT and CDR2 FQNNGV. V shed 3 bases, J shed 4 bases, and the junction held 11 bases outside the gene matches. The CDR3 here is CASSFDRDRRSTGELFF. CDR3 sequence (DNA): TGTGCCAGCAGCTTCGACAGGGACCGCCGGAGCACCGGGGAGCTGTTTTTT. Using reference TRBV11-2 and TRBJ2-2 for the parts outside the CDR3, the full variable domain is EAGVAQSPRYKIIEKRQSVAFWCNPISGHATLYWYQQILGQGPKLLIQFQNNGVVDDSQLPKDRFSAERLKGVDSTLKIQPAKLEDSAVYLCASSFDRDRRSTGELFFGEGSRLTVL.

This clonotype was counted only a few times. V and J are TRBV6-4 and TRBJ2-1; 9 nucleotides match TRBD2. Germline CDR1 MRHNA, CDR2 SNTAGT. V lost 4 bases and J lost 6; bases outside the gene matches: 4. CDR3 length equals 14 residues. The CDR3 loop is CASSGLAGSNEQFF. CDR3 DNA: TGTGCCAGCAGTGGGCTAGCGGGATCCAATGAGCAGTTCTTC.

This clonotype was seen at least ten times. This chain links TRBV14 with TRBJ2-3; no clear D gene. Germline V gene sequence: CDR1 SGHDN, CDR2 FVKESK. Trimming pared 2 bases from V and 0 bases from J, leaving 15 bases between. This CDR3 has 17 residues. CDR3 sequence reads: CASSQLSTWGSTDTQYF. The CDR3 DNA reads as TGTGCCAGCAGCCAATTGTCCACCTGGGGTAGCACAGATACGCAGTATTTT.